The T cell receptor beta chain under discussion was sequenced for a study of regulatory T cells in long-lasting Graves disease. Study-level findings and limits: Persistent-disease Graves' patients showed less TCR diversity than new cases. Persistent disease samples used TRBV28, TRBJ1-2 and TRBJ2-5 preferentially.

J lost 4 bases, V lost 7 bases, and 7 bases had no gene match. Germline lookup yields CDR1 MDHEN and CDR2 SYDVKM. This CDR3 has 14 amino acids. Relying on iRepertoire HTBI primers and Arm-PCR of CDR3 regions, the team built TCR beta libraries. Original methodology: The samples yielded 62 TRBV and roughly 14 TRBJ segments. TCRdb fed the multiplex PCR reads into MiXCR, producing one record per CDR3 protein. The authors' filters were not applied to this entry. The sample has approximately 470,000 distinct CDR3 sequences; about a fifth are singletons. Time point described: persistent/refractory GD, antithyroid drugs over 5 years with positive TRAb. From PBMCs, RNA was extracted and then used to make the TCR library. All patients originated from an endocrinology department located in Xi'an, China. For this clonotype: Its matching antigen is unknown.

The specimen was peripheral blood mononuclear cells (PBMCs), collected when the disease was refractory, from a patient treated with antithyroid drugs. V and J are TRBV28 and TRBJ1-1, with 9 bases lining up with TRBD1. The clonotype originates from a female donor with Graves disease. The CDR3 bases are TGTGCCAGCATCCCGGGACAGGGTTCCACTGAAGCTTTCTTT. Translated, it gives CASIPGQGSTEAFF.